This T cell receptor (beta chain) was found in a study of blood T cell repertoires in COVID-19. Study background: Donors in the United States, Italy and Spain gave samples during acute or convalescent COVID-19.

Individuals aged roughly 18 to 95 years were recruited from 24 US areas. Libraries were prepared by immunoSEQ multiplex PCR; TCRdb keeps only in-frame clonotypes and omits some of them. The sample yields about 350,000 clones, roughly 87% seen once. Germline V gene lookup returns CDR1 SGHRS and CDR2 YFSETQ. The CDR3 contains 14 residues. V shed 9 bases and J shed 2 bases, with 17 bases lying between them. Sample: PBMCs or T cells enriched from blood (not recorded which). The receptor was derived from a woman aged 30 to 39 who had recovered from COVID-19. The chain combines TRBV5-1 with TRBJ1-1; a possible D gene is TRBD1 (6 bases). The CDR3 nucleotides read TGCGCCACCAGGCCGTTACAGGGTAACACTGAAGCTTTCTTT. Translation gives CATRPLQGNTEAFF.